This T cell receptor beta chain was identified in a study of lymphopenia after photon versus proton radiotherapy. Some clones are missing from TCRdb's copy, which holds only in-frame ones; the method was immunoSEQ multiplex PCR. The sample holds some 15,000 clones, 80% to 90% seen once. The CDR3 spans 13 residues. The germline V gene has CDR1 MNHNS and CDR2 SASEGT. The V end was cut by 2 bases, the J end by 1 base, with 5 bases between. The TCR originated in a man in his 70s with pancreatic cancer. The chain has TRBV6-1 and TRBJ1-1; D ambiguous. The source was peripheral blood, collected from a patient treated with proton-based radiotherapy. The CDR3 is CASSETRNTEAFF. In DNA, the CDR3 is TGTGCCAGCAGTGAAACGAGGAACACTGAAGCTTTCTTT.